This is a list of T cell receptor beta chains from one sample in a study of cytomegalovirus exposure and HLA in healthy donors. Method: immunoSEQ multiplex PCR; TCRdb's copy keeps in-frame clones and lacks some. The sample has tens of thousands of clones; about 96% are singletons. The sequenced sample was PBMCs. These receptor sequences come from a young man in good health and CMV-seropositive. Both conserved end residues are part of each CDR3. D genes are given only for firm matches. Clone size is given for some rows only: seen once, a few or many times, or a class if the clone is expanded.

j_call d_call clone_size cdr3_length v_call cdr3_aa cdr3_nt
TRBJ2-1 TRBD2 once 15 TRBV27 CASSSGTSSYNEQFF TGTGCCAGCAGTTCCGGGACTAGTTCCTACAATGAGCAGTTCTTC
TRBJ1-1 NA NA 12 TRBV10-3 CAILLGGTEAFF TGTGCCATCCTCTTGGGAGGGACTGAAGCTTTCTTT
TRBJ2-3 TRBD2 NA 17 TRBV6-1 CASSESVTSRSTDTQYF TGTGCCAGCAGTGAATCGGTGACTAGCAGAAGCACAGATACGCAGTATTTT
TRBJ2-7 TRBD2 NA 14 TRBV11-2 CASSVGGYVYEQYF TGTGCCAGCAGCGTGGGGGGGTACGTCTACGAGCAGTACTTC
TRBJ2-2 NA NA 17 TRBV7-8 CASSLVYVGEEAGELFF TGTGCCAGCAGCTTAGTCTATGTGGGGGAGGAGGCCGGGGAGCTGTTTTTT
TRBJ2-7 NA NA 13 TRBV2 CARSRNSGYEQYF TGTGCCAGGTCGCGGAATAGCGGCTACGAGCAGTACTTC
TRBJ2-1 NA NA 11 TRBV9 CASSGGHEQFF TGTGCCAGCAGCGGAGGCCATGAGCAGTTCTTC
TRBJ1-2 TRBD1 NA 13 TRBV2 CASGQGADYGYTF TGTGCCAGCGGACAGGGGGCGGACTATGGCTACACCTTC
TRBJ2-1 NA NA 15 TRBV28 CASSSTRIPRHEQFF TGTGCCAGCAGCTCAACTCGCATACCACGCCATGAGCAGTTCTTC
TRBJ1-5 NA NA 13 TRBV30 CAWTGNSNQPQHF TGTGCCTGGACAGGTAATAGCAATCAGCCCCAGCATTTT
TRBJ2-5 NA NA 14 TRBV27 CASSSEDSAETQYF TGTGCCAGCAGTTCCGAAGACTCTGCAGAGACCCAGTACTTC
TRBJ2-7 TRBD2 once 14 TRBV28 CASSGTSDSYEQYF TGTGCCAGCAGTGGCACTAGCGACTCCTACGAGCAGTACTTC
TRBJ2-7 TRBD1 NA 19 TRBV9 CASRRPGQGALRSSYEQYF TGTGCCAGCAGGCGTCCGGGACAGGGGGCTTTGCGGAGCTCCTACGAGCAGTACTTC
TRBJ1-2 TRBD1 NA 15 TRBV6-1 CASSEVLDRAYGYTF TGTGCCAGCAGTGAAGTATTAGACAGGGCGTATGGCTACACCTTC
TRBJ2-2 NA NA 13 TRBV7-6 CASSPQETGELFF TGTGCCAGCAGTCCCCAGGAAACCGGGGAGCTGTTTTTT
TRBJ2-1 TRBD2 NA 15 TRBV19 CASSILAGVNNEQFF TGTGCCAGTAGTATTCTAGCGGGAGTAAACAATGAGCAGTTCTTC
TRBJ1-2 NA NA 11 TRBV30 CAWVLVRTYTF TGTGCCTGGGTCCTGGTTAGAACCTACACCTTC
TRBJ2-5 TRBD2 NA 16 TRBV13 CASSRTSGSRVETQYF TGTGCCAGCAGCCGCACTAGCGGGAGTAGGGTAGAGACCCAGTACTTC
TRBJ2-2 TRBD2 NA 15 TRBV9 CASSMLAGDTGELFF TGTGCCAGCAGCATGTTAGCGGGAGACACCGGGGAGCTGTTTTTT
TRBJ2-7 TRBD2 NA 14 TRBV11-2 CASRLAGGNYEQYF TGTGCCAGCAGGCTAGCGGGAGGGAACTACGAGCAGTACTTC
TRBJ2-1 TRBD1 NA 14 TRBV10-1 CASSRTGGDNEQFF TGCGCCAGCAGCCGGACAGGGGGTGACAATGAGCAGTTCTTC
TRBJ1-2 NA NA 13 TRBV27 CASSFTALSGYTF TGTGCCAGCAGTTTTACAGCTTTATCGGGCTACACCTTC
TRBJ2-1 NA NA 14 TRBV19 CASSLGMGANEQFF TGTGCCAGTAGTCTGGGTATGGGGGCGAATGAGCAGTTCTTC
TRBJ2-7 TRBD2 NA 16 TRBV7-9 CASSFPGLAGDYEQYF TGTGCCAGCAGCTTTCCCGGACTAGCGGGAGACTACGAGCAGTACTTC
TRBJ2-3 NA once 15 TRBV5-1 CASSRDTLTTDTQYF TGCGCCAGCAGCCGGGACACCTTGACCACAGATACGCAGTATTTT
TRBJ2-1 NA NA 16 TRBV9 CASSAGSTSSYNEQFF TGTGCCAGCAGCGCAGGGTCGACGAGCTCCTACAATGAGCAGTTCTTC
TRBJ2-3 NA NA 16 TRBV6-5 CASSSPRGTSTDTQYF TGTGCCAGCAGTTCCCCTCGCGGAACTAGCACAGATACGCAGTATTTT
TRBJ2-1 NA NA 12 TRBV30 CAWSEIHSDQFF TGTGCCTGGAGTGAGATTCATAGCGATCAGTTCTTC
TRBJ2-1 TRBD2 NA 14 TRBV25-1 CASRREGGYNEQFF TGTGCCAGCAGGAGGGAGGGAGGCTACAATGAGCAGTTCTTC
TRBJ2-2 TRBD2 NA 23 TRBV5-1 CASSPAAPGHRSRAGGPPGELFF TGCGCCAGCAGCCCCGCCGCCCCGGGACATCGGAGTCGAGCGGGAGGTCCCCCCGGGGAGCTGTTTTTT
TRBJ1-4 NA NA 15 TRBV4-2 CASSPREGRGEKLFF TGTGCCAGCAGCCCCCGGGAGGGACGTGGTGAAAAACTGTTTTTT
TRBJ2-1 TRBD2 once 14 TRBV7-2 CASSSLSSGMEQFF TGTGCCAGCAGCTCCTTGAGTAGCGGGATGGAGCAGTTCTTC
TRBJ1-1 NA NA 16 TRBV7-6 CASSLSTRTENTEAFF TGTGCCAGCAGTCTAAGTACCCGGACAGAGAACACTGAAGCTTTCTTT
TRBJ2-5 TRBD1 NA 14 TRBV6-1 CASSETGGQETQYF TGTGCCAGCAGTGAGACAGGGGGGCAAGAGACCCAGTACTTC
TRBJ1-3 NA once 17 TRBV5-1 CASSWGGAPRDRDTIYF TGCGCCAGCAGCTGGGGGGGGGCGCCTAGAGACCGAGACACCATATATTTT
TRBJ2-3 TRBD2 NA 20 TRBV18 CASSPYAGLAGGSSTDTQYF TGTGCCAGCTCACCCTATGCGGGACTAGCGGGAGGATCTAGCACAGATACGCAGTATTTT
TRBJ2-7 TRBD2 NA 15 TRBV6-1 CASSDVLAGEGEQYF TGTGCCAGCAGTGATGTCCTAGCGGGAGAAGGCGAGCAGTACTTC
TRBJ2-3 NA once 13 TRBV30 CARKDELGGTQYF TGTGCCCGGAAAGACGAACTCGGCGGTACGCAGTATTTT
TRBJ2-7 TRBD1 NA 14 TRBV9 CASSVGTGLNEQYF TGTGCCAGCAGCGTAGGGACAGGGCTAAACGAGCAGTACTTC
TRBJ1-5 TRBD1 NA 13 TRBV19 CASRLDRDQPQHF TGTGCCAGTAGACTGGACAGGGATCAGCCCCAGCATTTT
TRBJ2-3 TRBD2 NA 15 TRBV4-2 CASRASSGTLDTQYF TGTGCCAGCAGGGCCTCTAGCGGGACTCTAGATACGCAGTATTTT
TRBJ1-2 TRBD1 NA 15 TRBV30 CAWSRTGAHVYGYTF TGTGCCTGGAGCCGGACAGGGGCGCATGTCTATGGCTACACCTTC
TRBJ1-1 TRBD1 NA 14 TRBV6-1 CASRRTGANFEAFF TGTGCCAGCAGACGGACAGGGGCGAACTTTGAAGCTTTCTTT
TRBJ2-5 NA NA 15 TRBV29-1 CSVALRGRAQETQYF TGCAGCGTTGCGCTGCGGGGAAGGGCCCAAGAGACCCAGTACTTC
TRBJ2-1 TRBD2 NA 19 TRBV5-1 CASSLAGLAGALAYNEQFF TGCGCCAGCAGCTTGGCCGGGCTAGCGGGAGCCCTCGCTTACAATGAGCAGTTCTTC
TRBJ2-7 TRBD1 NA 15 TRBV27 CASSSPRQGAYEQYF TGTGCCAGCAGTTCCCCGAGACAGGGAGCCTACGAGCAGTACTTC
TRBJ1-1 NA NA 15 TRBV6-5 CASSTAQLYYTEAFF TGTGCCAGCAGTACGGCACAGCTGTACTACACTGAAGCTTTCTTT